The rows below give T cell receptor beta chains drawn from one sample of a study of blood T cell repertoires in COVID-19. Generated by immunoSEQ multiplex PCR, the TCRdb table keeps only in-frame clones and is missing some. The sample records around 150,000 clones, about nine tenths being singletons. The sample taken for sequencing was peripheral blood. Receptor source: a woman aged 55-70 years with active or convalescent COVID-19. CDR3s include the opening cysteine and the closing phenylalanine or tryptophan. Each record gives: V gene, clone size, CDR3 length, CDR3 protein. A clone size is listed for some rows: how often the clone was seen (once, few, many), or a class if it is expanded.

>TRBV3-1/TRBV3-2|-|14
CASSQGGGRVEQYF
>TRBV9|-|14
CASSPGLTNTEAFF
>TRBV7-3|few|14
CASSLSGGYYEQYF
>TRBV5-6|-|15
CASSLVVALLNEQFF
>TRBV6-6|-|15
CASSSAGGLQETQYF
>TRBV4-3|-|15
CASSQGVAATYEQYF
>TRBV5-4|-|14
CASSYNRDPYEQYF
>TRBV18|-|14
CASSLQGNTGELFF
>TRBV19|-|16
CASSNRQGISTDTQYF
>TRBV4-1|-|13
CASSQEQGNTIYF
>TRBV19|-|15
CASSITGSFPRGYTF
>TRBV7-6|-|15
CASSLPGGGAYEQYF
>TRBV10-3|-|15
CAISGVGQGVYEQYF
>TRBV3-1/TRBV3-2|-|14
CASRQGGGWTEAFF
>TRBV3-1/TRBV3-2|-|13
CASSQTSLETQYF
>TRBV6-5|-|16
CASSYYDSRSTGELFF
>TRBV7-2|few|15
CASSRGGTGATTQYF
>TRBV5-1|few|15
CASSSPGTGVSPLHF
>TRBV3-1/TRBV3-2|-|15
CASSQSAGGQETQYF
>TRBV6-2/TRBV6-3|-|15
CASSPHRLLNQPQHF
>TRBV29-1|-|12
CSVKYGTGELFF
>TRBV5-1|few|14
CASSAGTSGDEQFF
>TRBV5-1|-|14
CASSFGLTGETQYF
>TRBV9|once|12
CASSLYRGDYTF
>TRBV29-1|-|14
CSVEEEPRSYGYTF
>TRBV11-2|-|17
CASSLDRAGANTGELFF
>TRBV4-3|few|15
CASSQESGPTGELFF
>TRBV18|-|17
CASSPPTGGLTRYTQYF
>TRBV18|-|13
CASSPPGADTQYF
>TRBV11-3|-|16
CASSNTGNGGTGELFF
>TRBV9|many|14
CASSVGLNPEKLFF
>TRBV2|-|16
CASSRGLAGIQETQYF
>TRBV5-1|-|14
CASSLSGVSYEQYF
>TRBV5-1|-|16
CASHNLRGGRDTEAFF
>TRBV7-9|-|16
CASSGQSDRLPGGYTF
>TRBV20-1|-|16
CSASGAGTAYNSPLHF
>TRBV4-3|once|14
CASSQGPGAGELFF
>TRBV4-3|-|16
CASSQGGFQAYNEQFF
>TRBV19|-|15
CASTRTRQGNYGYTF
>TRBV19|few|14
CASSIGTGRAGYTF
>TRBV7-3|-|16
CASSLSLAGGLDEQYF
>TRBV12-3/TRBV12-4|-|11
CASYQYSGYTF
>TRBV11-3|-|16
CASSFTRGGNTGELFF
>TRBV5-4|-|11
CASSSDKEAFF
>TRBV7-6|-|17
CASSLGASLYSNQPQHF